This entry features one T cell receptor (beta chain) sequence. Generated by immunoSEQ multiplex PCR, the TCRdb table keeps only in-frame clones and is missing some. The data hold 150,000 to 200,000 clones, with approximately 87% observed a single time. This CDR3 has 13 residues. Looked up from germline, CDR1 is SGHTA and CDR2 is FQGNSA. V lost 11 bases to trimming and J lost 6 bases; unmatched junction nucleotides: 9. This sample was included in a study of blood T cell repertoires in COVID-19. Sequencing used peripheral blood. This clonotype originated in a woman in her sixties with COVID-19, enrolled during active disease. The chain joins TRBV7-2 to TRBJ2-1, with 8 bases fitting TRBD2. The chain's CDR3 is CAGRSGGGNEQFF. The CDR3 DNA sequence: TGTGCCGGTAGGTCGGGAGGGGGCAATGAGCAGTTCTTC.